These T cell receptor beta chains were read from a single sample in a study of immune evolution from preneoplasia to lung adenocarcinoma. TCRdb's table, derived via immunoSEQ multiplex PCR, lists solely in-frame clones and lacks some. The table has roughly 35,000 clones, under 85% seen once. Specimen: FFPE invasive lung adenocarcinoma tissue. These receptors all stem from a person aged 55 to 75 with lung adenocarcinoma. Both conserved end residues are trimmed from each CDR3.

ASSLEGRAHGYT	TRBV11-2	TRBJ1-2	12
ASSQDVTGRKTQY	TRBV4-2	TRBJ2-5	13
ASSLDSTIQY	TRBV5-4	TRBJ2-4	10
ASLGGGSGELF	TRBV10-1	TRBJ2-2	11
ASSTGTSGHGELF	TRBV6-5	TRBJ2-2	13
ASSPWDPRGGELF	TRBV9	TRBJ2-2	13
ASSWFGDSSYNEQF	TRBV5-1	TRBJ2-1	14
ASSSAGGGSYEQY	TRBV28	TRBJ2-7	13
ASSRMTGSGELF	TRBV18	TRBJ2-2	12
ASKPGQWVYGYT	TRBV5-1	TRBJ1-2	12
ASSLRTGGHTEAF	TRBV7-2	TRBJ1-1	13
SVEIRGSGELF	TRBV29-1	TRBJ2-2	11
ASKRDFNEKLF	TRBV2	TRBJ1-4	11
ASSASGKWGEQY	TRBV7-9	TRBJ2-7	12
ASSPRGGAFTNEKLF	TRBV19	TRBJ1-4	15
ASSQNPGEPYNEQF	TRBV4-2	TRBJ2-1	14
ASSSSLRQGLQNTEAF	TRBV14	TRBJ1-1	16
ASSMPDRGAYEQY	TRBV7-2	TRBJ2-7	13
ASSLGGRGHTGELF	TRBV5-4	TRBJ2-2	14
ASSNPTDTQY	TRBV28	TRBJ2-3	10
ASSLGNQGRTEAF	TRBV5-4	TRBJ1-1	13
ASSDSPYGYT	TRBV6-5	TRBJ1-2	10
ASSPGSNRETQY	TRBV18	TRBJ2-5	12
ASSSRTGRGGEAF	TRBV5-4	TRBJ1-1	13
ASSQGQGLEKLF	TRBV4-1	TRBJ1-4	12
ASSSSEGFPSGNTIY	TRBV9	TRBJ1-3	15
ASGGRTVFGNTIY	TRBV9	TRBJ1-3	13
ASSFRAGRNQPQH	TRBV5-6	TRBJ1-5	13
ASSEQGDSGELF	TRBV6-4	TRBJ2-2	12
ASSLDVDRSGGNTIY	TRBV7-6	TRBJ1-3	15
ASAGTSGAGTDTQY	TRBV7-9	TRBJ2-3	14